This T cell receptor beta chain was captured by sequencing in a study of shared clonotypes between healthy human individuals. For the study at large: Two female and a few male donors aged 18 to 49 were enrolled.

V dropped 2 bases and J dropped 1 base, with 7 bases sitting between them. This CDR3 is 14 amino acids long. The germline V gene encodes CDR1 ENHRY and CDR2 SYGVKD. This table comes from immunoSEQ multiplex PCR, and its TCRdb copy is limited to in-frame clones, with some not included. The sample lists 640,000 or so clones, around 72% occurring once. Sequencing was performed on memory CD4+ T cells sorted from blood. Stated subset: CD45RA-negative fraction. This chain uses TRBV10-3 with TRBJ2-3, with D possibly being TRBD2 (5 bases). The clonotype was recovered from a woman aged 25 to 39 in good health. The CDR3 loop reads CAISEGLRTDTQYF. The CDR3 coding sequence is TGTGCCATCAGTGAGGGACTCCGCACAGATACGCAGTATTTT.